These 30 T cell receptor beta chains were all obtained from the same sample, sequenced in a study of shared clonotypes between healthy human individuals. Measured with immunoSEQ multiplex PCR; TCRdb has only the in-frame clones, and not every one. The sample has millions of clones, more than 85% seen once. Sequenced: naive CD4+ T cells from PBMCs. Subset reported: CD45RA+ positively selected. The receptor set was obtained from a young man in good health. Some clones in this sample may be carry-over from other donors' samples.

The chain employs TRBV2 and TRBJ2-5; either TRBD1 or TRBD2 may fit D (5 bases each). This CDR3 has 13 amino acids. The V end lost 7 bases, the J end lost 2 bases, and 11 bases lay between the germline ends. CDR1 is SNHLY, CDR2 FYNNEI, per germline. CDR3 DNA: TGTGCCAGCAAGGGTGGGGGACAAGAGACCCAGTACTTC. Amino acid sequence: CASKGGGQETQYF.

CDR3 loop: CASSDPGDEQFF. CDR3 nucleotides: TGCGCCAGCAGTGACCCCGGAGATGAGCAGTTCTTC. The gene calls are TRBV10-1 and TRBJ2-1; D gene unclear. V lost 3 bases to trimming and J lost 8 bases, with 8 bases between them. Per the germline V gene, CDR1 is WNHNN and CDR2 is SYGVQD (reference sequence). The CDR3 sequence is 12 residues long.

CDR3 in DNA: TGTGCCAGCAGCTTAGGTCCGCCAGCAACTAATGAAAAACTGTTTTTT. Its translation: CASSLGPPATNEKLFF. The gene calls are TRBV7-6 and TRBJ1-4, with no clear D. This CDR3 comprises 16 residues. The germline V and J ends were trimmed by 1 base and 0 bases, with 9 bases remaining between them. CDR1 and CDR2 from the germline V gene are SGHVS and FNYEAQ.

In the case of this clone: The junction differs from germline at one of its ends, possibly a read error. This chain links TRBV5-1 with TRBJ1-1, with TRBD1 matching 12 bases. CDR3 length: 15 amino acids. Germline assignment: CDR1 SGHRS and CDR2 YFSETQ. In nucleotides, the CDR3 is TGCGCCGGCAGCCGGACGGGACAGGGGGCCTCTGAAGCTTTCTTT. Translating it yields CAGSRTGQGASEAFF. Drawing the rest from reference TRBV5-1 and TRBJ1-1, the complete variable domain is KAGVTQTPRYLIKTRGQQVTLSCSPISGHRSVSWYQQTPGQGLQFLFEYFSETQRNKGNFPGRFSGRQFSNSRSEMNVSTLELGDSALYLCAGSRTGQGASEAFFGQGTRLTVV.

The chain employs TRBV4-1 and TRBJ2-2; D is uncertain. CDR3 length equals 14 residues. V dropped 4 bases and J dropped 1 base, with 7 bases sitting between them. Germline V gives CDR1 MGHRA, CDR2 YSYEKL. The CDR3 loop reads CASSLLMNTGELFF. DNA of the CDR3: TGCGCCAGCAGCCTTCTTATGAACACCGGGGAGCTGTTTTTT.

The chain uses TRBV18 and TRBJ1-4, with D possibly matching TRBD1 (6 bases). Trimming took 3 bases from V and 5 from J, leaving 16 bases between them. CDR1 and CDR2 (germline): KGHSH, LQKENI. This CDR3 has 16 residues. CDR3 sequence (DNA): TGTGCCAGCTCACCTGATGGGACATACAGAAATGAAAAACTGTTTTTT. Encoded protein: CASSPDGTYRNEKLFF.

The chain recombines TRBV5-4 with TRBJ2-4; D ambiguous. Germline V CDR1 and CDR2: SGHNT, YYREEE (reference sequence). Trimming removed 0 bases at V and 8 bases at J, with 12 bases between. CDR3 size: 14 residues. The CDR3 nucleotides are TGTGCCAGCAGCTTGGGCCCTAGTAAGGACATTCAGTACTTC. This translates into CASSLGPSKDIQYF.

A note on this clone: The sample contains more than one DNA sequence encoding this CDR3. This chain connects TRBV9 to TRBJ1-1; D not certain. This CDR3 region has 14 residues. The germline V gene encodes CDR1 SGDLS and CDR2 YYNGEE. V was trimmed by 2 bases and J by 0 bases, leaving 8 bases between them. The CDR3: CASSVGGMNTEAFF. The CDR3 DNA follows: TGTGCCAGCAGCGTGGGAGGGATGAACACTGAAGCTTTCTTT.

This chain links TRBV28 with TRBJ2-7, with a possible D match to TRBD2 (6 bases). The CDR3 spans 14 residues. From germline, CDR1 is MDHEN and CDR2 SYDVKM. V shed 3 bases and J shed 1 base, with 10 bases lying between them. Written as DNA, the CDR3 is TGTGCCAGCAGTTTCGGCGGGACTTCCTACGAGCAGTACTTC. It yields the protein CASSFGGTSYEQYF. Full variable domain (outside the CDR3, taken from reference TRBV28 and TRBJ2-7): DVKVTQSSRYLVKRTGEKVFLECVQDMDHENMFWYRQDPGLGLRLIYFSYDVKMKEKGDIPEGYSVSREKKERFSLILESASTNQTSMYLCASSFGGTSYEQYFGPGTRLTVT.

CDR3 nucleotide sequence: TGTGCCAGCGACAGTGGGGAGACCCAGTACTTC. Protein sequence: CASDSGETQYF. V and J are TRBV6-1 and TRBJ2-5; the D gene is possibly TRBD1 (5 bases). The germline V gene encodes CDR1 MNHNS and CDR2 SASEGT. The V end was cut by 8 bases, the J end by 5 bases, with 9 bases between. The CDR3 is 11 residues long.

The chain employs TRBV9 and TRBJ2-7; 8 positions match TRBD1. Germline lookup yields CDR1 SGDLS and CDR2 YYNGEE. The CDR3 sequence is 14 residues long. V was pared by 0 bases and J by 7 bases, with 6 bases of the junction left unmatched. In nucleotides, the CDR3 is TGTGCCAGCAGCGTAGTTCCAGGGGGCGGGGAGCAGTACTTC. Its translation: CASSVVPGGGEQYF.

This clone was counted a single time. V usage is TRBV4-3 and J usage is TRBJ2-1; D assignment may be TRBD1 or TRBD2 (5 bases each). The V end lost 4 bases, the J end lost 8 bases, and 9 bases lay between the germline ends. There are 12 residues in the CDR3. Germline values: CDR1 LGHNA, CDR2 YSLEER. CDR3 region: CASSRGEYEQFF. CDR3 bases: TGCGCCAGCAGCCGAGGGGAGTATGAGCAGTTCTTC.

This rearrangement joins TRBV5-5 to TRBJ1-5, with D tentatively TRBD1 (5 bases). The CDR3 runs 15 residues. V gave up 4 bases and J gave up 8 bases, with 19 bases separating them. Germline lookup yields CDR1 SGHKS and CDR2 YYEKEE (reference sequence). CDR3 DNA: TGTGCCAGCAGCACCACTCCGACAGCTGGCGAGCCCCAGCATTTT. This encodes CASSTTPTAGEPQHF.

A remark on this clone: This sample also contains other DNA sequences that code for the same CDR3. The chain has TRBV28 and TRBJ2-7; D assignment may be TRBD1 or TRBD2 (5 bases each). Germline-derived CDR1 and CDR2 are MDHEN and SYDVKM. Trimming took off 4 bases at V and 3 bases at J, with 16 bases between the two ends. CDR3 length equals 15 residues. The CDR3 sequence: CASSSPGTGNYEQYF. CDR3 DNA sequence: TGTGCCAGCAGTTCCCCCGGGACCGGGAACTACGAGCAGTACTTC.

This clone was counted a single time. The chain couples TRBV7-2 to TRBJ1-5, with TRBD1 identical over 10 bases. CDR3 length: 17 amino acids. Losses at the gene ends were 4 bases for V and 4 bases for J; bases not matched to a gene: 10. Germline CDR1 is SGHTA and CDR2 is FQGNSA. The CDR3 here is CASSSRTGGTTNQPQHF. Here the CDR3 DNA reads TGTGCCAGCAGCTCCCGGACAGGGGGGACTACTAATCAGCCCCAGCATTTT. Full variable domain (outside the CDR3, taken from reference TRBV7-2 and TRBJ1-5): GAGVSQSPSNKVTEKGKDVELRCDPISGHTALYWYRQSLGQGLEFLIYFQGNSAPDKSGLPSDRFSAERTGGSVSTLTIQRTQQEDSAVYLCASSSRTGGTTNQPQHFGDGTRLSIL.

This clone was recorded a few times. The V call is TRBV29-1, the J call TRBJ1-1; D is perhaps TRBD1 (5 bases). Germline V gene lookup returns CDR1 SQVTM and CDR2 ANQGSEA. The CDR3 runs 11 residues. V was pared by 3 bases and J by 8 bases, with 10 bases between. Here the CDR3 reads CSVEGLYEAFF. CDR3 DNA: TGCAGCGTTGAGGGACTTTACGAAGCTTTCTTT. Complete variable domain (other parts from reference TRBV29-1 and TRBJ1-1): SAVISQKPSRDICQRGTSLTIQCQVDSQVTMMFWYRQQPGQSLTLIATANQGSEATYESGFVIDKFPISRPNLTFSTLTVSNMSPEDSSIYLCSVEGLYEAFFGQGTRLTVV.

This clone was observed a single time. This chain joins TRBV7-8 and TRBJ1-1; D possibly corresponds to TRBD1 (5 bases). Germline V CDR1 and CDR2: SGHVS, FQNEAQ. The CDR3 sequence is 14 residues long. Trimming cost V 3 bases and J 4 bases, with 12 bases left between them. CDR3 sequence: CASSFGGVSTEAFF. For the CDR3, the DNA is TGTGCCAGCAGCTTTGGGGGGGTTAGCACTGAAGCTTTCTTT. The complete variable domain, with remaining parts taken from reference TRBV7-8 and TRBJ1-1, reads GAGVSQSPRYKVAKRGQDVALRCDPISGHVSLFWYQQALGQGPEFLTYFQNEAQLDKSGLPSDRFFAERPEGSVSTLKIQRTQQEDSAVYLCASSFGGVSTEAFFGQGTRLTVV.

On this clone: This sample also contains other DNA sequences that code for the same CDR3. DNA for the CDR3: TGTGCCAGCAGCTTAGGTCAGGGGACTGGACCGAACACCGGGGAGCTGTTTTTT. The encoded protein is CASSLGQGTGPNTGELFF. This rearrangement joins TRBV11-3 to TRBJ2-2; tentatively, D is TRBD1 or TRBD2 (6 bases each). The CDR3 sequence is 18 residues long. Germline CDR1 SGHNT, CDR2 YENEEA. The V end lost 1 base, the J end lost 0 bases, and 15 bases lay between the germline ends.

Worth noting for this clone: In the same sample, other DNA sequences code for this CDR3. The rearrangement joins TRBV5-1 to TRBJ2-7; TRBD1 matches 7 bases. This CDR3 is 13 amino acids long. V was clipped by 4 bases and J by 3 bases; unmatched bases: 4. CDR1 SGHRS and CDR2 YFSETQ come from the germline V gene. The CDR3 here is CASSGTGVYEQYF. CDR3 bases: TGCGCCAGCAGCGGAACAGGGGTCTACGAGCAGTACTTC.

CDR3 in amino acids: CASSSPGQSNQPQHF. In DNA, the CDR3 is TGTGCCAGCAGTTCTCCGGGACAAAGCAATCAGCCCCAGCATTTT. The chain is built from TRBV28 and TRBJ1-5, with a weak D call TRBD1 (6 bases). Germline CDR1 is MDHEN and CDR2 is SYDVKM. There are 15 residues in the CDR3. Trimming pared 4 bases from V and 1 base from J, leaving 11 bases between.

The chain employs TRBV29-1 and TRBJ2-5; TRBD2 matches 11 bases. TRBJ2-7 matches the DNA end more closely, so the J call is doubtful. The germline CDR1 and CDR2 sequences are SQVTM and ANQGSEA. This CDR3 spans 14 amino acids. DNA of the CDR3: TGCAGCGTAGTAACTAGCGGGAGATTGTACGAGCAGTACTTC. Translation: CSVVTSGRLYEQYF.

The chain carries TRBV4-2 and TRBJ1-4; D may be TRBD1 (5 bases). Germline V gene lookup returns CDR1 LGHNA and CDR2 YNFKEQ. The V and J ends lost 0 bases and 0 bases respectively, with 11 bases between them. The CDR3 runs 17 residues. The DNA for the CDR3 is TGTGCCAGCAGCCAAGATCGACAGAGCCCAACTAATGAAAAACTGTTTTTT. Residues: CASSQDRQSPTNEKLFF.

The genes are TRBV7-7 and TRBJ2-2; D is ambiguous. The CDR3 totals 13 residues. CDR1 is SSHAT, CDR2 FNYEAQ, per germline (reference sequence). Trimming cost V 5 bases and J 1 base, with 5 bases left between them. DNA for the CDR3: TGTGCCAGCAGCCCCAAGAACACCGGGGAGCTGTTTTTT. It translates to CASSPKNTGELFF.

The chain links TRBV4-2 to TRBJ2-7; D possibly uses TRBD1 or TRBD2 (5 bases each). The CDR3 has 18 residues. Trimming removed 3 bases from V and 1 base from J, with 22 bases in between. CDR1 and CDR2 (germline): LGHNA, YNFKEQ. The CDR3, as DNA: TGTGCCAGCAGCCAGGAGGCCCCGAGGGGCGGGCTTTCCTACGAGCAGTACTTC. Translated, it gives CASSQEAPRGGLSYEQYF.

CDR3 nucleotides: TGCGCCAGCAGCTTGGCGGCAGGGGATAGAGAGACCCAGTACTTC. Its translation: CASSLAAGDRETQYF. This rearrangement joins TRBV5-1 to TRBJ2-5; possibly TRBD1 for D (6 bases). Germline V gene lookup returns CDR1 SGHRS and CDR2 YFSETQ. The CDR3 runs 15 residues. The V and J ends lost 0 bases and 4 bases respectively, with 13 bases between them.

On this clone itself: Other nucleotide sequences in the sample specify the same CDR3. The CDR3 DNA follows: TGCGCCAGCAGCTTGGGCCTAGCGGAACAAGAGACCCAGTACTTC. Protein sequence: CASSLGLAEQETQYF. The chain employs TRBV5-1 and TRBJ2-5, with 7 bases fitting TRBD2. The CDR3 length is 15 residues. Germline loops: CDR1 SGHRS, CDR2 YFSETQ. V trimming: 0 bases; J trimming: 2 bases; junction bases outside the gene matches: 4.

This sequence joins TRBV28 and TRBJ1-5; D is ambiguous. CDR3 length: 15 amino acids. Trimming pared 4 bases from V and 1 base from J, leaving 11 bases between. CDR1 is MDHEN and CDR2 is SYDVKM in the germline V gene. CDR3 in amino acids: CASSSPSRSNQPQHF. Written as DNA, the CDR3 is TGTGCCAGCAGTTCTCCTAGTAGGAGCAATCAGCCCCAGCATTTT.

The V and J genes are TRBV10-3 and TRBJ2-2; D uncertain. The CDR3 length is 16 residues. V was clipped by 4 bases and J by 0 bases, with 12 bases between them. Germline lookup yields CDR1 ENHRY and CDR2 SYGVKD. The DNA for the CDR3 is TGTGCCATCAGTGCGGACGGTGGAACGAACACCGGGGAGCTGTTTTTT. Protein: CAISADGGTNTGELFF.

This clone was detected once. The chain uses TRBV19 and TRBJ2-7; tentatively, D is TRBD2 (5 bases). The CDR3 runs to 14 residues. Germline values: CDR1 LNHDA, CDR2 SQIVND (reference sequence). Trimming shortened V by 1 base and J by 6 bases, and 13 bases separated the two germline ends. CDR3 protein: CASSIAGSVPEQYF. The CDR3 DNA follows: TGTGCCAGTAGTATAGCTGGGAGCGTCCCCGAGCAGTACTTC. Full variable domain (rest looked up from reference TRBV19 and TRBJ2-7): DGGITQSPKYLFRKEGQNVTLSCEQNLNHDAMYWYRQDPGQGLRLIYYSQIVNDFQKGDIAEGYSVSREKKESFPLTVTSAQKNPTAFYLCASSIAGSVPEQYFGPGTRLTVT.

The rearrangement joins TRBV6-6 to TRBJ2-7; D not certain. The CDR3 is made up of 13 amino acids. The germline gives CDR1 MNHNY, CDR2 SVGAGI (reference sequence). Trimming took off 2 bases at V and 2 bases at J, with 7 bases between the two ends. The chain's CDR3 is CASSYQAPYEQYF. Written as DNA, the CDR3 is TGTGCCAGCAGTTACCAGGCCCCCTACGAGCAGTACTTC.